This T cell receptor (beta chain) was sequenced for a study of shared clonotypes between healthy human individuals. General study results and limits: Naive subsets typically showed greater estimated richness than memory subsets.

The authors ran the assay at deep level. Measured with immunoSEQ multiplex PCR; TCRdb has only the in-frame clones, and not every one. The sample has 150,000 to 200,000 clones; approximately 95% are singletons. Points on this clone: Its antigen is not known.

Germline assignment: CDR1 KGHSH and CDR2 LQKENI. The CDR3 spans 13 residues. Trimming removed 3 bases from V and 6 bases from J; junction bases left unmatched: 1. The origin of this receptor is a woman aged 30 to 39 in good health. The sequenced material came from naive CD4+ T cells sorted from blood. Subset specified: CD45RA+ positively selected. V gene TRBV18 combines with J gene TRBJ1-1; 10 bases agree with TRBD1. CDR3 DNA sequence: TGTGCCAGCTCACCGGACAGGGGGGCTGAAGCTTTCTTT. Translation: CASSPDRGAEAFF.